This is a list of T cell receptor beta chains from one sample in a study of blood T cell repertoires in COVID-19. TCRdb keeps only in-frame clones here, not all; method: immunoSEQ multiplex PCR. The sample has 110,000 to 150,000 clones, around 88% seen once; the top ten hold 1.5%. Source material: peripheral blood. The receptor source for this set is a woman between 55 and 75 years old with acute or convalescent COVID-19. Both conserved end residues are part of each CDR3. Each record gives: CDR3 protein, CDR3 DNA, clone size, V gene, D gene, J gene, CDR3 length. The D gene is left open where the match is weak. Size is stated for part of the rows, as once, few or many counts, or as a class when the clone is expanded.

CDR3 protein: CASSVALGGGTEAFF; CDR3 DNA: TGTGCCAGCAGCGTAGCTTTGGGGGGTGGCACTGAAGCTTTCTTT; clone size: .; V gene: TRBV9; D gene: .; J gene: TRBJ1-1; CDR3 length: 15
CDR3 protein: CASSPGGPYNEQFF; CDR3 DNA: TGCGCCAGCAGCCCCGGCGGGCCTTACAATGAGCAGTTCTTC; clone size: .; V gene: TRBV5-1; D gene: .; J gene: TRBJ2-1; CDR3 length: 14
CDR3 protein: CATSGFDRVQDTEAFF; CDR3 DNA: TGTGCCACCAGCGGATTCGACAGGGTACAGGACACTGAAGCTTTCTTT; clone size: .; V gene: TRBV15; D gene: TRBD1; J gene: TRBJ1-1; CDR3 length: 16
CDR3 protein: CASSLEYEQFF; CDR3 DNA: TGTGCCAGCAGTTTAGAGTATGAGCAGTTCTTC; clone size: .; V gene: TRBV28; D gene: .; J gene: TRBJ2-1; CDR3 length: 11
CDR3 protein: CASSPYPTGTEAFF; CDR3 DNA: TGTGCCAGCAGCCCATACCCGACGGGGACTGAAGCTTTCTTT; clone size: .; V gene: TRBV7-3; D gene: .; J gene: TRBJ1-1; CDR3 length: 14
CDR3 protein: CASRGQPNTEAFF; CDR3 DNA: TGTGCCAGCAGGGGACAGCCGAACACTGAAGCTTTCTTT; clone size: .; V gene: TRBV7-2; D gene: TRBD1; J gene: TRBJ1-1; CDR3 length: 13
CDR3 protein: CASTWSPGQRTGELFF; CDR3 DNA: TGTGCCAGCACCTGGTCCCCGGGACAAAGGACCGGGGAGCTGTTTTTT; clone size: .; V gene: TRBV7-2; D gene: .; J gene: TRBJ2-2; CDR3 length: 16
CDR3 protein: CASSTGQGEAVQYF; CDR3 DNA: TGCGCCAGCAGCACCGGACAGGGGGAAGCGGTGCAGTACTTC; clone size: .; V gene: TRBV5-1; D gene: TRBD1; J gene: TRBJ2-7; CDR3 length: 14
CDR3 protein: CASSSRGTSGNTIYF; CDR3 DNA: TGTGCCAGCAGTTCTCGCGGTACCTCTGGAAACACCATATATTTT; clone size: .; V gene: TRBV27; D gene: .; J gene: TRBJ1-3; CDR3 length: 15
CDR3 protein: CASSLNPSGTGGDWAFF; CDR3 DNA: TGTGCCAGCAGTTTAAACCCCTCCGGGACAGGAGGGGATTGGGCTTTCTTT; clone size: .; V gene: TRBV28; D gene: TRBD1; J gene: TRBJ1-1; CDR3 length: 17
CDR3 protein: CSVGQGKETQYF; CDR3 DNA: TGCAGCGTTGGACAGGGAAAAGAGACCCAGTACTTC; clone size: once; V gene: TRBV29-1; D gene: TRBD1; J gene: TRBJ2-5; CDR3 length: 12
CDR3 protein: CASSLDGGGTRGMSTMATPF; CDR3 DNA: TGTGCCAGCAGCTTGGATGGGGGAGGCACACGGGGTATGTCAACTATGGCTACACCTTTC; clone size: .; V gene: TRBV5-4; D gene: .; J gene: TRBJ1-2; CDR3 length: 20
CDR3 protein: CASSNSGEQGAVVNGYTF; CDR3 DNA: TGTGCCAGCAGCAACTCCGGTGAACAGGGGGCCGTAGTGAATGGCTACACCTTC; clone size: .; V gene: TRBV27; D gene: TRBD1; J gene: TRBJ1-2; CDR3 length: 18
CDR3 protein: CATQGTGSYEQYF; CDR3 DNA: TGTGCCACCCAGGGGACCGGATCCTACGAGCAGTACTTC; clone size: .; V gene: TRBV10-3; D gene: .; J gene: TRBJ2-7; CDR3 length: 13
CDR3 protein: CASSLRRDQPQHF; CDR3 DNA: TGTGCCAGCAGCCTACGACGGGATCAGCCCCAGCATTTT; clone size: .; V gene: TRBV3-1/TRBV3-2; D gene: .; J gene: TRBJ1-5; CDR3 length: 13
CDR3 protein: CASSLGGSGNTIYF; CDR3 DNA: TGTGCCAGCAGCTTAGGAGGATCTGGAAACACCATATATTTT; clone size: .; V gene: TRBV7-2; D gene: .; J gene: TRBJ1-3; CDR3 length: 14